Sequencing of this TCR beta chain was carried out in a study of Ad26.COV2.S vaccination and SARS-CoV-2 variants. For the study at large: Recipients of Ad26.COV2.S got it intramuscularly, once or twice 56 days apart. Study findings and constraints: Vaccinees and placebo recipients showed similar non-spike TCR breadth. Measurements of TCR breadth and depth may have given underestimates of the total T cell responses.

Between the trimmed V and J ends, which lost 1 base and 6 bases, there was a span of 12 bases. This CDR3 has 14 residues. Germline V lookup: CDR1 KGHSH, CDR2 LQKENI. As to this clone: Its specificity is unknown.

Generated by immunoSEQ multiplex PCR, the TCRdb table keeps only in-frame clones and is missing some. The data show nearly 400,000 clones, with around nine tenths seen just once and 1.9% held by the top ten. Regarding treatment: some 19 received Ad26.COV2.S at low or high dose, single or two shots; about 5 received placebo; per-sample allocation not given. Collection of the samples took place on day 63 after the first injection of vaccine or placebo. An adult donor aged 18-55 years was enrolled in Boston. This clonotype originated in a person between 18 and 65 years old who received the Ad26.COV2.S COVID-19 vaccine or a placebo. J is TRBJ1-2 and V is TRBV18; D is uncertain. Here the sequenced sample was peripheral blood, taken in a trial of Ad26.COV2.S vaccine versus placebo. Written as DNA, the CDR3 is TGTGCCAGCTCACCACTGTCCACCGGTCATGGCTACACCTTC. Its protein is CASSPLSTGHGYTF.